This T cell receptor (beta chain) was captured by sequencing in a study of blood T cell repertoires in COVID-19 (dated by TCRdb to about 2020). Background on the whole study: The collaborator samples originated in the United States, Italy and Spain and spanned the acute and convalescent phases of COVID-19. The material from the prospective study consisted of cDNA or gDNA derived from T cells, B-cell-depleted T cells, or PBMCs. The dataset comprised deeply sampled blood TCRbeta repertoires from subjects exposed to, actively infected with, or recovered from COVID-19. The repertoires were released in a freely available public database meant as a resource for research on the immune response to SARS-CoV-2. Samples were obtained from the ongoing ImmuneRACE study (first 160 participants) and from over 1,000 subjects provided by 6 global collaborators. Nearly every sample came with metadata listing a de-identified subject ID, COVID-19 status, age in years and sex. Where HLA class I and class II types were available, the types were taken from metadata supplied by the sample provider, not from assay-based typing.

From cysteine to phenylalanine, the CDR3 is 15 amino acids long. Here the CDR3 DNA is all that survives: 45 bases in frame from base 1. The germline V gene (reference sequence) yields PRHDT for CDR1 and FYEKMQ for CDR2. V was cut back by 5 bases and J by 5 bases, leaving a gap of 16 bases between them. Paper-wide results and their limitations: Clinical and demographic metadata were provided uncurated, with the amount varying by source and participant.

Collaborating institutions collected whole blood in K2EDTA tubes following their own protocols. For TCRbeta analysis, collaborator samples were shipped as frozen whole blood, as isolated PBMCs, or as DNA extracted from either sample type. TCRbeta CDR3 regions were amplified from genomic DNA by means of the immunoSEQ Assay, a bias-controlled multiplex PCR. The original pipeline was this. Within the assay, amplification of reference gene primers was used to estimate how many nucleated cells each sample contained. To quantify the absolute abundance of each unique TCRbeta CDR3 rearrangement, sequence reads were collapsed and filtered. For each sample, productive Simpson clonality was calculated by taking the square root of Simpson's diversity index across productive rearrangements. Held by TCRdb, this immuneACCESS table contains in-frame sequences only and omits some clones. Under half of the omission traces to an unresolved V gene where checked; the cause of the rest is unknown. V and J calls and clone size are as listed in that table; D and trimming were resolved from the DNA. The sample data list around 80,000 clones, and 70% to 85% of these were observed just once. The ten largest clones take up 5.7% of the sample.

Regarding this clone: There is no known antigen for this receptor. No much larger clone is present one base from it, and per-base qualities are unavailable.

The chain uses TRBV13 and TRBJ2-1; TRBD1 is a weak D gene call, 7 bases matching. This TCR was recovered from a man aged 45-60 years with active or convalescent COVID-19. The sample consisted of peripheral blood. The CDR3 protein is CASSLRGEIHNEQFF. The bases are TGTGCCAGCAGCCTCAGGGGGGAAATTCACAATGAGCAGTTCTTC.